Below, 18 T cell receptor beta chains from the same sample are listed, as sequenced in a study of CD4+ T cells in melanoma. This table comes from immunoSEQ multiplex PCR, and its TCRdb copy is limited to in-frame clones, with some not included. The table includes more than 15,000 clones, around 69% detected once. Sequenced sample: cells from a culture (not recorded whether cultured in vitro). The origin of the receptors is a human donor with melanoma.

This clone was observed a handful of times. V and J are TRBV19 and TRBJ1-6; D remains ambiguous. The V gene lost 1 base and the J gene lost 7 bases, with 2 bases spanning the gap. The germline V gene has CDR1 LNHDA and CDR2 SQIVND (reference sequence). The CDR3 covers 12 residues. The CDR3 coding sequence is TGTGCCAGTAGTATAGGGAATTCACCCCTCCACTTT. This sequence encodes CASSIGNSPLHF.

This chain links TRBV25-1 with TRBJ2-3; D is unclear. This CDR3 comprises 13 residues. Germline loops: CDR1 MGHDK, CDR2 SYGVNS. Trimming removed 2 bases at V and 4 bases at J, with 7 bases between. The CDR3 sequence is CASSEGGADTQYF. CDR3 DNA: TGTGCCAGCAGTGAAGGTGGGGCAGATACGCAGTATTTT. The whole variable domain, filled in from reference TRBV25-1 and TRBJ2-3, reads EADIYQTPRYLVIGTGKKITLECSQTMGHDKMYWYQQDPGMELHLIHYSYGVNSTEKGDLSSESTVSRIRTEHFPLTLESARPSHTSQYLCASSEGGADTQYFGPGTRLTVL.

The V call is TRBV6-5, the J call TRBJ1-4; possible D gene TRBD1, 5 bases. The germline CDR1 and CDR2 sequences are MNHEY and SVGAGI. The CDR3 totals 14 residues. Trimming shortened V by 6 bases and J by 4 bases, and 12 bases separated the two germline ends. The CDR3: CASRRERGNEKLFF. The CDR3 DNA reads TGTGCCAGCAGGCGCGAAAGGGGTAATGAAAAACTGTTTTTT.

This clone has more than one count but fewer than ten. The V and J genes are TRBV5-1 and TRBJ2-7; D gene uncertain. V gave up 2 bases and J gave up 5 bases, with 8 bases separating them. The CDR3 extends over 12 amino acids. Germline V gene sequence: CDR1 SGHRS, CDR2 YFSETQ. The CDR3: CASSFGGHEQYF. The CDR3 DNA follows: TGCGCCAGCAGCTTCGGCGGACACGAGCAGTACTTC.

The chain is built from TRBV6-1 and TRBJ2-3; D is unresolved. Germline V lookup: CDR1 MNHNS, CDR2 SASEGT. The CDR3 totals 15 residues. Trimming cost V 3 bases and J 1 base, with 11 bases left between them. The CDR3 loop reads CASSDPGYGTDTQYF. In DNA form, the CDR3 reads TGTGCCAGCAGTGATCCCGGGTATGGCACAGATACGCAGTATTTT.

By share, this clone counts as medium-sized (0.01 to 0.1%). This chain links TRBV6-5 with TRBJ1-5, with D possibly TRBD1 on 6 matching bases. Trimming cost V 5 bases and J 7 bases, with 12 bases left between them. This CDR3 is 13 amino acids long. Germline V gene sequence: CDR1 MNHEY, CDR2 SVGAGI. The CDR3: CASSHRDGQPQHF. CDR3 coding DNA: TGTGCCAGCAGTCACAGGGATGGCCAGCCCCAGCATTTT.

V usage is TRBV18 and J usage is TRBJ1-5; weak D call: TRBD1 (6 bases). The length of the CDR3 is 13 residues. V lost 3 bases and J lost 5, with 8 bases in between. From germline, CDR1 is KGHSH and CDR2 LQKENI. In nucleotides, the CDR3 is TGTGCCAGCTCACCGGACAGAGATCAGCCCCAGCATTTT. As protein: CASSPDRDQPQHF.

The chain is built from TRBV19 and TRBJ1-2; 7 bases align to TRBD1. This CDR3 is built from 15 residues. The V and J ends lost 1 base and 7 bases, in that order; junction bases with no gene match: 9. Germline V gives CDR1 LNHDA, CDR2 SQIVND (reference sequence). CDR3 DNA: TGTGCCAGTAGTATAGGGTTTCAGGGGGAATCTGGCTACACCTTC. This translates into CASSIGFQGESGYTF.

This CDR3 reads CASSQDYMGQVGGYTF. CDR3 bases: TGTGCCAGCAGCCAAGATTACATGGGACAGGTCGGTGGCTACACCTTC. The rearrangement joins TRBV4-2 to TRBJ1-2; 8 nucleotides align to TRBD1. This CDR3 is built from 16 residues. Germline assignment: CDR1 LGHNA and CDR2 YNFKEQ. V dropped 0 bases and J dropped 7; count of bases not matched to a gene: 10.

The rearrangement uses TRBV27 and TRBJ1-3, with TRBD1 identical over 10 bases. The CDR3 spans 16 residues. The germline V gene encodes CDR1 MNHEY and CDR2 SMNVEV (reference sequence). Trimming removed 6 bases from V and 4 bases from J; junction bases left unmatched: 9. The CDR3 DNA reads TGTGCCAGCAGCCTTTCCGGGACAGGGGCCGGAAACACCATATATTTT. It specifies CASSLSGTGAGNTIYF.

The chain combines TRBV5-4 with TRBJ2-3; possibly TRBD2 for D (5 bases). This CDR3 is built from 14 residues. CDR1 and CDR2 from the germline V gene are SGHNT and YYREEE (reference sequence). Trimming removed 2 bases from V and 7 bases from J, with 14 bases in between. Written as DNA, the CDR3 is TGTGCCAGCAGCTTAGGTAGCGTCGGAAATACGCAGTATTTT. Its translation: CASSLGSVGNTQYF.

The chain uses TRBV5-1 and TRBJ1-1; the D gene is possibly TRBD1 (5 bases). With 1 base removed from V and 3 bases from J, the gap between germline ends came to 7 bases. The CDR3 is 13 residues long. Per germline, CDR1 SGHRS and CDR2 YFSETQ. The CDR3 spells CASSLTGDTEAFF. CDR3 coding DNA: TGCGCCAGCAGCTTGACAGGTGACACTGAAGCTTTCTTT. Complete variable domain (other parts from reference TRBV5-1 and TRBJ1-1): KAGVTQTPRYLIKTRGQQVTLSCSPISGHRSVSWYQQTPGQGLQFLFEYFSETQRNKGNFPGRFSGRQFSNSRSEMNVSTLELGDSALYLCASSLTGDTEAFFGQGTRLTVV.

The rearrangement uses TRBV7-6 and TRBJ1-6; D gene unclear. This CDR3 spans 16 amino acids. Germline lookup yields CDR1 SGHVS and CDR2 FNYEAQ. Trimming removed 4 bases from V and 0 bases from J, with 10 bases in between. This CDR3 reads CASSSEHSSYNSPLHF. The CDR3 nucleotides are TGTGCCAGCAGCTCTGAACACAGCTCCTATAATTCACCCCTCCACTTT.

The gene calls are TRBV7-2 and TRBJ1-2; possible D gene TRBD1, 5 bases. This CDR3 comprises 14 residues. The V gene's germline CDR1 is SGHTA and CDR2 FQGNSA. V lost 1 base and J 3 bases, leaving 9 bases between the germline ends. For the CDR3, the DNA is TGTGCCAGCAGCTTAGTTCGGGACTACTATGGCTACACCTTC. Translated, it gives CASSLVRDYYGYTF.

The CDR3 loop is CASSKGDDLYGYTF. Here the CDR3 DNA reads TGTGCCAGCAGCAAGGGGGATGACCTCTATGGCTACACCTTC. The chain links TRBV7-9 to TRBJ1-2; a weak D match, TRBD1 (6 bases). This CDR3 contains 14 residues. The germline CDR1 and CDR2 sequences are SEHNR and FQNEAQ (reference sequence). The V end lost 5 bases, the J end lost 4 bases, and 14 bases lay between the germline ends.

This sequence joins TRBV5-5 and TRBJ1-4; D unclear. The CDR3 sequence is 15 residues long. Germline-derived CDR1 and CDR2 are SGHKS and YYEKEE (reference sequence). Trimming took 5 bases from V and 8 from J, leaving 19 bases between them. The CDR3 DNA follows: TGTGCCAGCAGTTTTTACGACCCGGACCTCGAAAAACTGTTTTTT. It yields the protein CASSFYDPDLEKLFF.

This clone was recorded a few times. This rearrangement joins TRBV5-1 to TRBJ2-2; TRBD1 is a possible D gene (6 bases). V lost 0 bases to trimming and J lost 7 bases, with 13 bases between them. There are 15 residues in the CDR3. From germline, CDR1 is SGHRS and CDR2 YFSETQ. The CDR3 here is CASSLGLRGGGELFF. CDR3 nucleotide sequence: TGCGCCAGCAGCTTGGGACTCCGAGGGGGCGGGGAGCTGTTTTTT.

The chain employs TRBV4-1 and TRBJ2-3; 7 positions agree with TRBD2. After removal of 4 bases from V and 1 base from J, the junction contained 11 bases not matched to a gene. Germline V CDR1 and CDR2: MGHRA, YSYEKL. This CDR3 has 17 amino acids. In DNA form, the CDR3 reads TGCGCCAGCAGCCCGACGCCCTCCCTAGCGGGCACAGATACGCAGTATTTT. It is translated as CASSPTPSLAGTDTQYF.